This T cell receptor (beta chain) was captured by sequencing in a study of T cells in women clearing cervical HPV infection. Remarks on this clone: The read terminates 3 residues ahead of where the CDR3 ends, so the germline J gene completes it.

V lost 5 bases to trimming and J lost 5 bases; unmatched junction nucleotides: 8. The germline V gene has CDR1 SGHRS and CDR2 YFSETQ. The CDR3 extends over 17 amino acids. Generated by immunoSEQ multiplex PCR, the TCRdb table keeps only in-frame clones and is missing some. Its table records approximately 52,000 clones. The source material was blood buffy coat. The gene calls are TRBV5-1 and TRBJ2-2, with 14 bases that match TRBD2. The sequence was collected from a woman aged 18 to 75 with a cervical HPV16 infection that either progressed to CIN3+ or cleared (not recorded which). CDR3 bases read: TGCGCCAGCAGTTTCGGACTAGCGGGAGGACTTACCGGGGAG. This encodes CASSFGLAGGLTGE. Given in full, the CDR3 is CASSFGLAGGLTGELFF.